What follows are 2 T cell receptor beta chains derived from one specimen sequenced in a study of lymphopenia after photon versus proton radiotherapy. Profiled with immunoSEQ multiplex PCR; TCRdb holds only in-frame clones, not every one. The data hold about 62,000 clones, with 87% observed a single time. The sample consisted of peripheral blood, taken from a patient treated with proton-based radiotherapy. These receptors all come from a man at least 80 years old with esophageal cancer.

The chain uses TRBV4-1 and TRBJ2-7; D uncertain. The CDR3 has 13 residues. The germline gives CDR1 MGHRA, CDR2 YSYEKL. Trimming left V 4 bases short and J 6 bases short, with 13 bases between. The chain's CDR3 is CASSPRLVSEQYF. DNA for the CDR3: TGCGCCAGCAGCCCAAGGCTGGTTTCCGAGCAGTACTTC.

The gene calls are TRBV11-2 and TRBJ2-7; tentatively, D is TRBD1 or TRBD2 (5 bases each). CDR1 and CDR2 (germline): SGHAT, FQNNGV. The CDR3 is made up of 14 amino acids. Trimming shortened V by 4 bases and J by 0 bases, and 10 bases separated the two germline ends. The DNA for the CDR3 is TGTGCCAGCAGCTCGGGACGGACCTCCTACGAGCAGTACTTC. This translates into CASSSGRTSYEQYF.